This note documents a single T cell receptor (beta chain) sequence. Antigen specificity is unknown. This entry belongs to a study of T cell responses to AZD1222 COVID-19 vaccine. Notes on the study in general: Once two AZD1222 doses were given, Spike-specific TCR breadth and depth went up. The study reported that nearly half of spike-specific TCRs target unmutated variant regions. Clonal diversity may have been underestimated in mostly white British donors.

Assay used: immunoSEQ multiplex PCR; TCRdb lists only in-frame clones, some missing. The data hold 150,000 to 200,000 clones, with just under 95% observed a single time. Per germline, CDR1 SGHKS and CDR2 YYEKEE (reference sequence). Trimming removed 4 bases from V and 4 bases from J, with 14 bases in between. This CDR3 has 15 amino acids. Sequenced here: peripheral blood, sampled 28 days after the second dose of the MenACWY control vaccine. The chain couples TRBV5-5 to TRBJ1-4; D not resolved. The receptor was derived from an adult who received the MenACWY meningococcal vaccine as a control. CDR3 DNA sequence: TGTGCCAGCAGCCCGACTATTATTAATAATGAAAAACTGTTTTTT. It codes for CASSPTIINNEKLFF.